This entry describes one T cell receptor (beta chain). No antigen is known for it. The assay was immunoSEQ multiplex PCR, and TCRdb's table has in-frame clones only and misses some. Among fewer than 900,000 clones, 89% were seen once, and the ten largest hold nearly 1.5%. The treatment was: some 20 received Ad26.COV2.S at low or high dose, single or two shots; about 5 received placebo; per-sample allocation not given. The samples were gathered on day 63 after the first injection of vaccine or placebo. CDR1 and CDR2 (germline): MNHEY, SMNVEV (reference sequence). This CDR3 comprises 13 residues. V shed 6 bases and J 4 bases; nucleotides not matched to a gene: 5. This sample was included in a study of Ad26.COV2.S vaccination and SARS-CoV-2 variants. The study's findings and limits: The authors reported substantial breadth in spike-specific CD8+ and CD4+ T cell responses after vaccination.

The sample was peripheral blood, taken in a trial of Ad26.COV2.S vaccine versus placebo. The receptor comes from a person between 18 and 60 years old who received the Ad26.COV2.S COVID-19 vaccine or a placebo. The V and J genes are TRBV27 and TRBJ2-5; 7 bases line up with TRBD2. The DNA of the CDR3 is TGTGCCAGCAGAGGACTAGGGCGAGAGACCCAGTACTTC. Translated, it gives CASRGLGRETQYF.